The clone carrying this T cell receptor (beta chain) was picked up many times. This specimen comes from a study of human T cells and chemical hapten exposure. As the library was built, unique molecular identifiers were attached to individual cDNA molecules. TCRdb re-called the RACE reads with MiXCR, one entry per CDR3 protein. The sample yields around 120,000 distinct CDR3 sequences, around 10% seen once. Time point specified: patch test 1, 2 weeks after DPC sensitization. Treatment described: therapeutic diphenylcyclopropenone sensitization with weekly scalp DPC. Ahead of applying each patch test, blood was sampled. Participating donors were patients with alopecia, aged 18 to 70 years, considered appropriate candidates for DPC. There are 14 residues in the CDR3. Trimming took off 8 bases at V and 7 bases at J, with 20 bases between the two ends. From germline, CDR1 is MDHEN and CDR2 SYDVKM.

The rearrangement joins TRBV28 to TRBJ1-2; D may be TRBD1 (5 bases). This sequence originates from a middle-aged woman with alopecia areata. Some clones in this sample may be carry-over from other donors' samples. This material consisted of whole blood, taken in connection with sensitization to the hapten diphenylcyclopropenone (DPC). The CDR3 bases are TGTGCCAGCCTTCCGGGACGGGAGATAGGTGGCTACACCTTC. The encoded protein is CASLPGREIGGYTF.